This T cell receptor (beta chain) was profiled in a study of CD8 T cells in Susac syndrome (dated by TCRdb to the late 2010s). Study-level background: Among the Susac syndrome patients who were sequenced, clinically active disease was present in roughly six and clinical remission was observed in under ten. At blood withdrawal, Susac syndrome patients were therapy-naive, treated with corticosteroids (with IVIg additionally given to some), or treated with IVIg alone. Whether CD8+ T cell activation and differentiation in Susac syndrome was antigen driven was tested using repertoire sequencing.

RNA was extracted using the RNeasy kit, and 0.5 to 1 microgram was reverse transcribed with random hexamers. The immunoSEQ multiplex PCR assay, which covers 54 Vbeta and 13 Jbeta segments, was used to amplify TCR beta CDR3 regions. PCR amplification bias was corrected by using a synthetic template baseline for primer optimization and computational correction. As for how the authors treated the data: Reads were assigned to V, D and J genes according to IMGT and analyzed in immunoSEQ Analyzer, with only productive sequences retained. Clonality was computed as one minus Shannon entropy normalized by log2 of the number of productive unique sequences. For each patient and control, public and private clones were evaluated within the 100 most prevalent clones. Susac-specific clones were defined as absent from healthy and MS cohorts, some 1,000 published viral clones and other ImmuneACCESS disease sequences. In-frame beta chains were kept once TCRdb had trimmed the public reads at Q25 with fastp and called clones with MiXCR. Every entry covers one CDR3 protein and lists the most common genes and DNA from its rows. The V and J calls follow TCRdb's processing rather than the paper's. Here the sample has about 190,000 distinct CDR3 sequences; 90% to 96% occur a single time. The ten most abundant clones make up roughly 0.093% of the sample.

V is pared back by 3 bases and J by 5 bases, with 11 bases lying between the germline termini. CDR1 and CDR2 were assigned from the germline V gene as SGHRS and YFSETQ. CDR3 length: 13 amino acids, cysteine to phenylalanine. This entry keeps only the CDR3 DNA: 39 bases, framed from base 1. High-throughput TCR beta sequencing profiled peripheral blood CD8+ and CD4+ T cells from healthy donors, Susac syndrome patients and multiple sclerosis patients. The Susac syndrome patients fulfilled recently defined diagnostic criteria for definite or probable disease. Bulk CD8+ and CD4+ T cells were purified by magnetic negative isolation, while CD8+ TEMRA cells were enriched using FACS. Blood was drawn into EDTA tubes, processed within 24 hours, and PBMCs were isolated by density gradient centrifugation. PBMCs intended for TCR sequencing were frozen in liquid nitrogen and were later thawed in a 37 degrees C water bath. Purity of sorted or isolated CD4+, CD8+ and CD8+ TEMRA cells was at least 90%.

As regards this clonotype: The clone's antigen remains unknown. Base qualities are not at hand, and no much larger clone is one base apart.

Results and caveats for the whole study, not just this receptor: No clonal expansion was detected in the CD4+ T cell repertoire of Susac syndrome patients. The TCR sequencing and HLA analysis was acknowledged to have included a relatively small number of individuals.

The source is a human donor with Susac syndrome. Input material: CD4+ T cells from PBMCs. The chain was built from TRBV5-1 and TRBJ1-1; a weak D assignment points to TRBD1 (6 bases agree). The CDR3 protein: CASSWTDKTEAFF. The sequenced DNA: TGCGCCAGCAGCTGGACAGACAAAACTGAAGCTTTCTTT.